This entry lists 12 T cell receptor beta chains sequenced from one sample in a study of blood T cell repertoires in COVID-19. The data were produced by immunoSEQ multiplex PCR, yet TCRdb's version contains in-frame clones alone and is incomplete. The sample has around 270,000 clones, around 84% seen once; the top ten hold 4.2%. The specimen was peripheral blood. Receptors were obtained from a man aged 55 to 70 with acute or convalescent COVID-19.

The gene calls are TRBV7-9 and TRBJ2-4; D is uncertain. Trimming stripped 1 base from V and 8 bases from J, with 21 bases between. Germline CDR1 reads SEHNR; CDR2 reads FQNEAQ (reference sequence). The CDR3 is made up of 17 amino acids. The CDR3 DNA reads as TGTGCCAGCAGCTTAGTGGCCGGGTATGGTAGACGCGACATTCAGTACTTC. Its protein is CASSLVAGYGRRDIQYF.

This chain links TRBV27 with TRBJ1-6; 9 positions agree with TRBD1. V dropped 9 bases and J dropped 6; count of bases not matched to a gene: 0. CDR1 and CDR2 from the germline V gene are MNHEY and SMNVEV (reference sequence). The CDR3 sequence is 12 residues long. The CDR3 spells CARGQGNSPLHF. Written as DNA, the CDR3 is TGTGCCAGGGGACAGGGTAATTCACCCCTCCACTTT.

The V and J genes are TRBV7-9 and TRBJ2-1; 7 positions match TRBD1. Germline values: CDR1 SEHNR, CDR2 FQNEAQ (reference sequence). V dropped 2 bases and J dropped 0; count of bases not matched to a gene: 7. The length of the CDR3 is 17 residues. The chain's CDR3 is CASSLSTGPSSYNEQFF. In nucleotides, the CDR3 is TGTGCCAGCAGCTTATCGACAGGGCCGAGCTCCTACAATGAGCAGTTCTTC. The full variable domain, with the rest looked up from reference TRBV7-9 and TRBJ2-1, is DTGVSQNPRHKITKRGQNVTFRCDPISEHNRLYWYRQTLGQGPEFLTYFQNEAQLEKSRLLSDRFSAERPKGSFSTLEIQRTEQGDSAMYLCASSLSTGPSSYNEQFFGPGTRLTVL.

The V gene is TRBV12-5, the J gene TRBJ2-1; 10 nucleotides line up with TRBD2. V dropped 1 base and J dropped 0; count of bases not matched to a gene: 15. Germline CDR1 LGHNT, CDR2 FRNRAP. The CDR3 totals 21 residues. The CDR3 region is CASGLGLGLARYQRSYNEQFF. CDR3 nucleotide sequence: TGTGCTAGTGGTTTGGGTCTGGGACTAGCGAGATACCAGCGCTCCTACAATGAGCAGTTCTTC.

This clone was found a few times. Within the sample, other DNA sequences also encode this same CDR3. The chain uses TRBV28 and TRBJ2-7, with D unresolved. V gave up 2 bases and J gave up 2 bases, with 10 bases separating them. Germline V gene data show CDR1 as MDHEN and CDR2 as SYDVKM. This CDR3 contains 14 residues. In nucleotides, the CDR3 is TGTGCCAGCAGTTTAGGTGGCGGCGCCTACGAGCAGTACTTC. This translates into CASSLGGGAYEQYF.

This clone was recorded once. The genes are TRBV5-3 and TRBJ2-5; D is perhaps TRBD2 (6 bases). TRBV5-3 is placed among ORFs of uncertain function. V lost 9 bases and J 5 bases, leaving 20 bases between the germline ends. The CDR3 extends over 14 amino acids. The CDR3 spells CAMTWGAREETQYF. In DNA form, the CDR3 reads TGTGCCATGACCTGGGGAGCCCGGGAGGAGACCCAGTACTTC.

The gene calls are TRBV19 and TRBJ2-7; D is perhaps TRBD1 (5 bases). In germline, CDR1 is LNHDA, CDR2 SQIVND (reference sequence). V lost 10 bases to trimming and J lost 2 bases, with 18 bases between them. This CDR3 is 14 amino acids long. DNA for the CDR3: TGTGCCACCCACCCGAAGGGGAAGGCCTACGAGCAGTACTTC. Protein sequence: CATHPKGKAYEQYF.

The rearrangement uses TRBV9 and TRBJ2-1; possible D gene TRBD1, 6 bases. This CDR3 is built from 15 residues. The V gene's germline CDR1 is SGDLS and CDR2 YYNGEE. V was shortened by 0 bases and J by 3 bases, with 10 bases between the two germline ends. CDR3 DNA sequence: TGTGCCAGCAGCGTAGGCCAGGGGATCTACAATGAGCAGTTCTTC. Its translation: CASSVGQGIYNEQFF.

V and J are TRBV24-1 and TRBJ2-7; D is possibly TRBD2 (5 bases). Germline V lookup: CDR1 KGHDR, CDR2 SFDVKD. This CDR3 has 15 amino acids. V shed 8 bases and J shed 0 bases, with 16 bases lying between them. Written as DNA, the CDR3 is TGTGCCACCACCGAAGGGAGCCCCCACTCCTACGAGCAGTACTTC. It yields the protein CATTEGSPHSYEQYF.

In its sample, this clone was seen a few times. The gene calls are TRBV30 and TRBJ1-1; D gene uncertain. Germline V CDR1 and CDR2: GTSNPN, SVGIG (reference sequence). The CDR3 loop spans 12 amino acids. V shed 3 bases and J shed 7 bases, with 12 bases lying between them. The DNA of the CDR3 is TGTGCCTGGAGAAGAAGAGTGAGTGAAGCTTTCTTT. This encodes CAWRRRVSEAFF.

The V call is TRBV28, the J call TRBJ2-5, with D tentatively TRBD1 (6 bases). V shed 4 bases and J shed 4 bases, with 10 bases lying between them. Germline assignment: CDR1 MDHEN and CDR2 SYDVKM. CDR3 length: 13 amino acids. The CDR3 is CASSSPGVETQYF. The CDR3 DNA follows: TGTGCCAGCAGTTCCCCAGGGGTAGAGACCCAGTACTTC.

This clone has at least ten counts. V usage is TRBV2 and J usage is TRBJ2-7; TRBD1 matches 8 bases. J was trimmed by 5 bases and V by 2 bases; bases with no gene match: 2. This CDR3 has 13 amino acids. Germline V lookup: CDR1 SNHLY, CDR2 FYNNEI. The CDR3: CASSETGGHEQYF. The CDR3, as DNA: TGTGCCAGCAGTGAAACAGGGGGACACGAGCAGTACTTC.